One and the same sample provided the 19 T cell receptor beta chains below, sequenced in a study of T cell clonotyping in hematopoietic cell transplantation. Clones were read by immunoSEQ multiplex PCR, and TCRdb kept only the in-frame ones, dropping some. The data hold tens of thousands of clones, with 90% to 96% observed a single time. Time point: recipient sample about 28 days before transplant, after cytoreduction. The sequencing used peripheral blood mononuclear cells, collected before stem cell transplant. Every receptor here comes from a woman in her forties or fifties with acute myeloid leukemia. Some clones in this sample may be carry-over from other donors' samples.

V and J are TRBV4-1 and TRBJ2-2, with D unclear. Germline V gene lookup returns CDR1 MGHRA and CDR2 YSYEKL. Trimming stripped 0 bases from V and 2 bases from J, with 1 base between. This CDR3 spans 13 amino acids. In nucleotides, the CDR3 is TGCGCCAGCAGCCAAGATAACACCGGGGAGCTGTTTTTT. It is translated as CASSQDNTGELFF.

The chain has TRBV27 and TRBJ1-1; D is unresolved. V was pared by 7 bases and J by 3 bases, with 6 bases between. Germline CDR1 is MNHEY and CDR2 is SMNVEV (reference sequence). The length of the CDR3 is 11 residues. The CDR3 spells CASTSYTEAFF. The CDR3 DNA follows: TGTGCCAGCACTTCATACACTGAAGCTTTCTTT.

The DNA of the CDR3 is TGTGCCAGTAGTATAGAACAGTTTCCATACAATGAGCAGTTCTTC. It specifies CASSIEQFPYNEQFF. The J gene is TRBJ2-1, the V gene TRBV19; D is unclear. The germline V gene has CDR1 LNHDA and CDR2 SQIVND (reference sequence). This CDR3 has 15 residues. V lost 0 bases and J lost 4, with 10 bases in between.

The chain carries TRBV19 and TRBJ2-4; the D gene is possibly TRBD2 (6 bases). CDR3 length equals 13 residues. V lost 5 bases and J lost 4, with 9 bases in between. Germline V gene lookup returns CDR1 LNHDA and CDR2 SQIVND (reference sequence). CDR3 in DNA: TGTGCCAGTAGTGCCGGGAGAAAAAACATTCAGTACTTC. Amino acid sequence: CASSAGRKNIQYF. Together with reference TRBV19 and TRBJ2-4, the CDR3 gives the full variable domain: DGGITQSPKYLFRKEGQNVTLSCEQNLNHDAMYWYRQDPGQGLRLIYYSQIVNDFQKGDIAEGYSVSREKKESFPLTVTSAQKNPTAFYLCASSAGRKNIQYFGAGTRLSVL.

The chain links TRBV4-1 to TRBJ1-4; D unclear. V was cut by 6 bases and J by 1 base, with 12 bases left in between. Germline V gene data show CDR1 as MGHRA and CDR2 as YSYEKL. This CDR3 is 15 amino acids long. CDR3 sequence (DNA): TGCGCCAGCAGTGTTATACGGGGAACTAATGAAAAACTGTTTTTT. Its protein is CASSVIRGTNEKLFF.

The chain is built from TRBV6-5 and TRBJ1-4; TRBD1 matches at 9 bases. V shed 6 bases and J 7 bases; nucleotides not matched to a gene: 6. CDR3 length equals 14 residues. CDR1 is MNHEY, CDR2 SVGAGI, per germline. The CDR3 here is CASSTGGPGEKLFF. The DNA for the CDR3 is TGTGCCAGCAGCACAGGGGGCCCAGGTGAAAAACTGTTTTTT.

The V call is TRBV4-1, the J call TRBJ2-6; D perhaps matches TRBD1 (5 bases). The germline V gene has CDR1 MGHRA and CDR2 YSYEKL. The CDR3 sequence is 17 residues long. Trimming pared 0 bases from V and 1 base from J, leaving 10 bases between. CDR3 residues: CASSQENRMSGANVLTF. The CDR3 coding sequence is TGCGCCAGCAGCCAAGAAAACAGGATGTCTGGGGCCAACGTCCTGACTTTC.

The rearrangement joins TRBV29-1 to TRBJ1-5, with 7 bases matching TRBD1. The CDR3 has 13 amino acids. The trim removed 4 bases at V and 7 bases at J, leaving 7 bases unmatched. Germline assignment: CDR1 SQVTM and CDR2 ANQGSEA. CDR3 nucleotide sequence: TGCAGCGTTGCGGGGCAGGGGGGACAGCCCCAGCATTTT. Its translation is CSVAGQGGQPQHF.

CDR3 sequence reads: CASSLVRGEGYTF. CDR3 nucleotide sequence: TGTGCCAGCAGCTTAGTCCGGGGCGAAGGCTACACCTTC. The J gene is TRBJ1-2, the V gene TRBV11-2; TRBD1 might be the D (5 bases). Trimming stripped 1 base from V and 8 bases from J, with 11 bases between. The CDR3 length is 13 residues. Per germline, CDR1 SGHAT and CDR2 FQNNGV.

The rearrangement joins TRBV27 to TRBJ2-3; the D is unclear. Deletions cut 5 bases from V and 6 bases from J, with 9 bases between. Germline loops: CDR1 MNHEY, CDR2 SMNVEV (reference sequence). The CDR3 runs 12 residues. The CDR3 coding sequence is TGTGCCAGCAGTCCAGTTAGGGATACGCAGTATTTT. Its translation is CASSPVRDTQYF.

The chain combines TRBV7-2 with TRBJ2-5, with 7 bases aligning to TRBD1. V shed 3 bases and J 2 bases; nucleotides not matched to a gene: 3. There are 14 residues in the CDR3. Germline lookup yields CDR1 SGHTA and CDR2 FQGNSA. The DNA for the CDR3 is TGTGCCAGCAGCTTGACAGGGAGTCAAGAGACCCAGTACTTC. This codes for CASSLTGSQETQYF.

This clone was seen once. The V and J genes are TRBV5-4 and TRBJ1-1; D call uncertain. Germline loops: CDR1 SGHNT, CDR2 YYREEE (reference sequence). V shed 0 bases and J shed 2 bases, with 8 bases lying between them. The CDR3 consists of 14 residues. The CDR3 coding sequence is TGTGCCAGCAGCTTGGGGCAGAAAAACACTGAAGCTTTCTTT. Protein: CASSLGQKNTEAFF.

The genes are TRBV4-2 and TRBJ2-1, with TRBD2 matching 10 bases. Losses at the gene ends were 1 base for V and 8 bases for J; bases not matched to a gene: 11. Germline-derived CDR1 and CDR2 are LGHNA and YNFKEQ. The CDR3 contains 17 residues. The CDR3 coding sequence is TGTGCCAGCAGCCAAGCCTTGGCTAGCGGGGGAGCCTATGAGCAGTTCTTC. Protein product: CASSQALASGGAYEQFF.

The J gene is TRBJ2-7, the V gene TRBV25-1; D is ambiguous. V was cut by 3 bases and J by 2 bases, with 11 bases left in between. CDR1 is MGHDK, CDR2 SYGVNS, per germline. The CDR3 is made up of 14 amino acids. The CDR3 reads CASSEIGFPYEQYF. CDR3 nucleotide sequence: TGTGCCAGCAGTGAGATCGGCTTCCCCTACGAGCAGTACTTC.

The genes are TRBV27 and TRBJ2-4; D perhaps matches TRBD1 (8 bases). CDR1 and CDR2 from the germline V gene are MNHEY and SMNVEV (reference sequence). Trimming stripped 4 bases from V and 0 bases from J, with 16 bases between. The CDR3 has 17 amino acids. Written as DNA, the CDR3 is TGTGCCAGCAGTTCGATACAGGGGGGGATAGCCAAAAACATTCAGTACTTC. Amino acids: CASSSIQGGIAKNIQYF.

This sequence joins TRBV7-2 and TRBJ1-1; no clear D. The V end lost 2 bases, the J end lost 0 bases, and 7 bases lay between the germline ends. Germline assignment: CDR1 SGHTA and CDR2 FQGNSA. The CDR3 runs 14 residues. CDR3 coding DNA: TGTGCCAGCAGCTTAACTTCTGTGAACACTGAAGCTTTCTTT. Translation: CASSLTSVNTEAFF.

The chain uses TRBV4-2 and TRBJ1-1, with D tentatively TRBD1 (5 bases). This CDR3 comprises 13 residues. Deletions cut 6 bases from V and 7 bases from J, with 15 bases between. Per the germline V gene, CDR1 is LGHNA and CDR2 is YNFKEQ. The CDR3 DNA is TGTGCCAGCAGTTCCGTCGGGGACGGTGAAGCTTTCTTT. It translates to CASSSVGDGEAFF.

V and J are TRBV6-4 and TRBJ2-2; 10 bases fit TRBD2. V was clipped by 7 bases and J by 6 bases; unmatched bases: 5. Germline CDR1 MRHNA, CDR2 SNTAGT. The CDR3 has 14 residues. This CDR3 reads CASTGTSESGELFF. CDR3 in DNA: TGTGCCAGCACGGGGACTAGCGAATCCGGGGAGCTGTTTTTT.

Here the CDR3 reads CATSRRRGVLVGEQYF. The CDR3 coding sequence is TGTGCCACCAGCAGGCGGAGGGGGGTCCTTGTGGGCGAGCAGTACTTC. The chain joins TRBV15 to TRBJ2-7; D may be TRBD1 or TRBD2 (6 bases each). Trimming left V 3 bases short and J 6 bases short, with 21 bases between. From germline, CDR1 is LNHNV and CDR2 YYDKDF (reference sequence). The CDR3 covers 16 residues.